Following are 27 T cell receptor beta chains from one sample sequenced in a study of blood T cell repertoires in COVID-19. Clones were read by immunoSEQ multiplex PCR, and TCRdb kept only the in-frame ones, dropping some. The sample lists under 80,000 clones; roughly nine tenths were seen once. Material: peripheral blood. Receptors were obtained from a man of 80 years or more in a cohort sampled during active COVID-19.

The V and J genes are TRBV5-5 and TRBJ2-5; weak D call: TRBD2 (5 bases). V lost 1 base to trimming and J lost 4 bases, with 14 bases between them. The germline V gene encodes CDR1 SGHKS and CDR2 YYEKEE (reference sequence). The CDR3 consists of 15 residues. CDR3 region: CASSLIPGNRETQYF. The CDR3 DNA is TGTGCCAGCAGCTTGATCCCGGGGAATAGAGAGACCCAGTACTTC.

This chain connects TRBV6-1 to TRBJ2-2, with D hard to call. Trimming removed 2 bases from V and 5 bases from J, with 6 bases in between. The CDR3 is 13 amino acids. The germline V gene has CDR1 MNHNS and CDR2 SASEGT. The CDR3 bases are TGTGCCAGCAGTGAATTCTATACCGGGGAGCTGTTTTTT. It encodes CASSEFYTGELFF.

V gene TRBV4-3 combines with J gene TRBJ1-3; D call uncertain. The length of the CDR3 is 16 residues. The germline V gene has CDR1 LGHNA and CDR2 YSLEER. The germline V and J ends were trimmed by 1 base and 0 bases, with 10 bases remaining between them. CDR3 residues: CASSQAGAFSGNTIYF. The CDR3 nucleotides are TGCGCCAGCAGCCAAGCCGGAGCTTTCTCTGGAAACACCATATATTTT.

CDR3 coding DNA: TGTGCCAGTAGTTTCGGACTACAGGGGGCTCAGCCCCAGCATTTT. It translates to CASSFGLQGAQPQHF. The chain links TRBV19 to TRBJ1-5; 9 positions match TRBD1. The trim removed 5 bases at V and 6 bases at J, leaving 8 bases unmatched. This CDR3 contains 15 residues. Germline V gives CDR1 LNHDA, CDR2 SQIVND (reference sequence). The whole variable domain, filled in from reference TRBV19 and TRBJ1-5, reads DGGITQSPKYLFRKEGQNVTLSCEQNLNHDAMYWYRQDPGQGLRLIYYSQIVNDFQKGDIAEGYSVSREKKESFPLTVTSAQKNPTAFYLCASSFGLQGAQPQHFGDGTRLSIL.

The V call is TRBV18, the J call TRBJ2-5; 8 nucleotides align to TRBD2. The V gene end was trimmed by 8 bases and the J gene end by 7 bases; junction bases not matched to a gene: 9. Germline V gene data show CDR1 as KGHSH and CDR2 as LQKENI. The CDR3 length is 13 residues. Written as DNA, the CDR3 is TGTGCCAGCGGCCCGGGAGGGGCAGGGACCCAGTACTTC. It is translated as CASGPGGAGTQYF.

The chain employs TRBV19 and TRBJ2-7; 11 bases are a match to TRBD1. V shed 4 bases and J 4 bases; nucleotides not matched to a gene: 9. Germline V lookup: CDR1 LNHDA, CDR2 SQIVND (reference sequence). This CDR3 has 16 residues. The CDR3 sequence: CASSTMPGQGAYEQYF. The CDR3 DNA is TGTGCCAGTAGTACAATGCCAGGACAGGGGGCTTACGAGCAGTACTTC.

The V and J genes are TRBV27 and TRBJ2-1; 9 nucleotides align to TRBD2. The CDR3 sequence is 15 residues long. The germline V gene has CDR1 MNHEY and CDR2 SMNVEV (reference sequence). Germline trimming cut 7 bases from V and 7 bases from J; bases unmatched to any gene: 11. DNA for the CDR3: TGTGCCAGCAAAGGGGCGGCTAGCGGGGAAAATGAGCAGTTCTTC. Residues: CASKGAASGENEQFF.

The genes are TRBV5-6 and TRBJ2-7, with D maybe TRBD1 (6 bases). CDR3 size: 15 residues. Trimming took 2 bases from V and 6 from J, leaving 18 bases between them. Germline V lookup: CDR1 SGHDT, CDR2 YYEEEE. CDR3 coding DNA: TGTGCCAGCAGCTTATTAAATTGGGGACAAGTCGAGCAGTACGTC. It codes for CASSLLNWGQVEQYV.

This clone was seen just once. V and J are TRBV5-1 and TRBJ2-3, with a possible D match to TRBD2 (5 bases). The CDR3 runs to 13 residues. Trimming shortened V by 4 bases and J by 2 bases, and 8 bases separated the two germline ends. The germline V gene encodes CDR1 SGHRS and CDR2 YFSETQ. CDR3 sequence: CASSEGFTDTQYF. The CDR3 DNA follows: TGCGCCAGCAGCGAGGGTTTCACAGATACGCAGTATTTT. Full variable domain (outside the CDR3, taken from reference TRBV5-1 and TRBJ2-3): KAGVTQTPRYLIKTRGQQVTLSCSPISGHRSVSWYQQTPGQGLQFLFEYFSETQRNKGNFPGRFSGRQFSNSRSEMNVSTLELGDSALYLCASSEGFTDTQYFGPGTRLTVL.

A few counts support this clone. The chain combines TRBV7-9 with TRBJ1-1, with D uncertain. This CDR3 has 13 amino acids. Looked up from germline, CDR1 is SEHNR and CDR2 is FQNEAQ (reference sequence). The V gene lost 5 bases and the J gene lost 6 bases, with 13 bases spanning the gap. The CDR3 DNA reads TGTGCCAGCAGCCACGGTCCCGGGGCTGAAGCTTTCTTT. This codes for CASSHGPGAEAFF.

The chain uses TRBV5-1 and TRBJ2-7; D call uncertain. V was shortened by 3 bases and J by 0 bases, with 13 bases between the two germline ends. Germline CDR1 and CDR2: SGHRS and YFSETQ. The CDR3 length is 15 residues. CDR3 amino acids: CASSSGSKSSYEQYF. The CDR3 nucleotides read TGCGCCAGCAGCTCCGGGTCCAAAAGCTCCTACGAGCAGTACTTC.

The CDR3 loop reads CASSLRLGSDEQFF. CDR3 DNA sequence: TGTGCCAGCAGCTTGAGACTAGGTAGTGATGAGCAGTTCTTC. The chain couples TRBV5-4 to TRBJ2-1, with D perhaps matching TRBD2 (6 bases). Germline V gives CDR1 SGHNT, CDR2 YYREEE (reference sequence). Trimming removed 1 base from V and 8 bases from J, with 13 bases in between. This CDR3 has 14 amino acids.

The chain links TRBV15 to TRBJ2-3; 7 positions match TRBD1. CDR1 and CDR2 from the germline V gene are LNHNV and YYDKDF (reference sequence). Germline trimming cut 3 bases from V and 1 base from J; bases unmatched to any gene: 7. The CDR3 covers 16 residues. The CDR3 DNA sequence: TGTGCCACCAGCAGCGTACAGGGGATTGGCACAGATACGCAGTATTTT. It encodes CATSSVQGIGTDTQYF.

V usage is TRBV6-5 and J usage is TRBJ2-1; TRBD1 matches at 7 bases. After removal of 6 bases from V and 4 bases from J, the junction contained 9 bases not matched to a gene. This CDR3 has 15 amino acids. Germline loops: CDR1 MNHEY, CDR2 SVGAGI. The CDR3: CASRKKGAPYNEQFF. The CDR3 region has the DNA TGTGCCAGCAGAAAAAAGGGGGCCCCGTACAATGAGCAGTTCTTC.

This rearrangement joins TRBV7-3 to TRBJ2-1; D possibly corresponds to TRBD1 (6 bases). CDR1 and CDR2 from the germline V gene are SGHTA and FQGTGA. The CDR3 runs 15 residues. V was trimmed by 5 bases and J by 5 bases, leaving 16 bases between them. Written as DNA, the CDR3 is TGTGCCAGCAGCCCCGACCGGGACACCCACAATGAGCAGTTCTTC. Encoded protein: CASSPDRDTHNEQFF. Filled out from reference TRBV7-3 and TRBJ2-1, the complete variable domain reads GAGVSQTPSNKVTEKGKYVELRCDPISGHTALYWYRQSLGQGPEFLIYFQGTGAADDSGLPNDRFFAVRPEGSVSTLKIQRTERGDSAVYLCASSPDRDTHNEQFFGPGTRLTVL.

The chain has TRBV10-2 and TRBJ2-5; TRBD2 is a possible D gene (7 bases). Germline values: CDR1 WSHSY, CDR2 SAAADI. With 4 bases removed from V and 2 bases from J, the gap between germline ends came to 17 bases. The CDR3 consists of 16 residues. In DNA form, the CDR3 reads TGCGCCAGCAGTGGACCATTTCGGGGGGCTCAAGAGACCCAGTACTTC. Translation gives CASSGPFRGAQETQYF.

In this sample, this clone turned up once. This rearrangement joins TRBV2 to TRBJ1-2; 7 nucleotides align to TRBD1. The CDR3 totals 13 residues. Trimming at V came to 7 bases and at J to 4 bases, leaving 6 bases not matched to a gene. From germline, CDR1 is SNHLY and CDR2 FYNNEI. Written as DNA, the CDR3 is TGTGCCAGCACCTGGGACAGTGGCTATGGCTACACCTTC. This encodes CASTWDSGYGYTF.

In its sample, this clone was seen once. This rearrangement joins TRBV5-6 to TRBJ1-2; TRBD1 agrees at 7 bases. V lost 1 base to trimming and J lost 8 bases; unmatched junction nucleotides: 5. The CDR3 spans 13 residues. Germline CDR1 is SGHDT and CDR2 is YYEEEE. The DNA of the CDR3 is TGTGCCAGCAGCTTGCCCGGGACAGTCGGCTACACCTTC. Translation gives CASSLPGTVGYTF.

V is TRBV2 and J is TRBJ2-1, with 10 bases aligning to TRBD2. The V segment lost 7 bases and the J segment 4 bases; nucleotides outside the gene matches: 4. Germline-derived CDR1 and CDR2 are SNHLY and FYNNEI. The CDR3 sequence is 14 residues long. The CDR3 region has the DNA TGTGCCAGCATCGCACTAGCGGGGTACAATGAGCAGTTCTTC. It codes for CASIALAGYNEQFF.

This clone has a single count. The CDR3 here is CASSLGGSETQYF. The CDR3 DNA reads as TGTGCCAGCAGCTTGGGGGGGAGCGAGACCCAGTACTTC. The rearrangement joins TRBV7-9 to TRBJ2-5, with 7 nucleotides matching TRBD2. Trimming removed 3 bases from V and 5 bases from J; junction bases left unmatched: 3. Germline-derived CDR1 and CDR2 are SEHNR and FQNEAQ (reference sequence). The CDR3 is 13 amino acids.

The genes are TRBV6-6 and TRBJ2-3, with 8 bases lining up with TRBD2. J was trimmed by 5 bases and V by 2 bases; bases with no gene match: 9. CDR1 is MNHNY, CDR2 SVGAGI, per germline (reference sequence). The CDR3 has 16 amino acids. The CDR3 nucleotides read TGTGCCAGCAGTTACCAGAGCGGGGGTAAAGGAGATACGCAGTATTTT. This encodes CASSYQSGGKGDTQYF.

The chain has TRBV19 and TRBJ1-5, with 7 bases identical to TRBD1. The CDR3 is made up of 14 amino acids. The V segment lost 8 bases and the J segment 4 bases; nucleotides outside the gene matches: 8. Germline assignment: CDR1 LNHDA and CDR2 SQIVND (reference sequence). This CDR3 reads CASCRTGQNQPQHF. DNA for the CDR3: TGTGCCAGTTGCCGGACAGGACAAAATCAGCCCCAGCATTTT.

This sequence joins TRBV5-1 and TRBJ1-6; 7 positions match TRBD1. CDR1 is SGHRS and CDR2 is YFSETQ in the germline V gene. The CDR3 is made up of 15 amino acids. The ends lost 3 bases at V and 5 bases at J; junction bases unmatched: 5. CDR3 sequence reads: CASSYVGTDNSPLHF. CDR3 bases: TGCGCCAGCAGCTACGTCGGGACAGATAATTCACCCCTCCACTTT. Full variable domain (rest looked up from reference TRBV5-1 and TRBJ1-6): KAGVTQTPRYLIKTRGQQVTLSCSPISGHRSVSWYQQTPGQGLQFLFEYFSETQRNKGNFPGRFSGRQFSNSRSEMNVSTLELGDSALYLCASSYVGTDNSPLHFGNGTRLTVT.

The gene calls are TRBV10-3 and TRBJ2-2; 11 bases line up with TRBD2. V shed 0 bases and J 0 bases; nucleotides not matched to a gene: 3. The CDR3 contains 18 residues. Germline V CDR1 and CDR2: ENHRY, SYGVKD. This CDR3 reads CAISESLAGGPNTGELFF. Here the CDR3 DNA reads TGTGCCATCAGTGAGTCGCTAGCGGGGGGCCCGAACACCGGGGAGCTGTTTTTT.

The CDR3 here is CASSLDGTGIGYTF. The CDR3 bases are TGCGCCAGCAGCTTGGACGGGACAGGGATTGGCTACACCTTC. The V and J genes are TRBV5-1 and TRBJ1-2, with 9 bases identical to TRBD1. Germline V lookup: CDR1 SGHRS, CDR2 YFSETQ. The CDR3 runs to 14 residues. J gave up 7 bases and V 0 bases, and 4 bases lay outside the gene matches.

This chain connects TRBV5-4 to TRBJ1-6; 7 nucleotides align to TRBD1. Unmatched junction bases numbered 5, after V lost 0 bases and J lost 8 bases. This CDR3 has 15 residues. The germline gives CDR1 SGHNT, CDR2 YYREEE (reference sequence). The CDR3 loop is CASSLGQGVDSPLHF. The CDR3, as DNA: TGTGCCAGCAGCTTGGGACAGGGTGTGGATTCACCCCTCCACTTT.

The chain uses TRBV7-2 and TRBJ1-2; 7 bases match TRBD1. With 1 base clipped from V and 5 bases from J, the junction kept 7 bases outside the gene matches. Germline CDR1 reads SGHTA; CDR2 reads FQGNSA. This CDR3 is 15 amino acids long. The CDR3 is CASSLGAGGLYGYTF. In DNA, the CDR3 is TGTGCCAGCAGCTTAGGGGCAGGGGGGTTATATGGCTACACCTTC.